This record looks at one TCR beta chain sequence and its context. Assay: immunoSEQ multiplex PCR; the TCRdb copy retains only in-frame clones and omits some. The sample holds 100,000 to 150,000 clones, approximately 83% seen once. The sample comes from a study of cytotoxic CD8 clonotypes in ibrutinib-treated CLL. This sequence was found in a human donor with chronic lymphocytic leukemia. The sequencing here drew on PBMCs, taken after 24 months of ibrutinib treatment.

CDR3: CASSPRGSGNTIYF. The CDR3 coding sequence is TGTGCCAGCAGCCCGAGGGGGTCTGGAAACACCATATATTTT. The V and J genes are TRBV7-9 and TRBJ1-3; maybe TRBD1 (6 bases). The length of the CDR3 is 14 residues. Per germline, CDR1 SEHNR and CDR2 FQNEAQ (reference sequence). The V end was cut by 5 bases, the J end by 1 base, with 9 bases between. The entire variable domain, with the rest obtained from reference TRBV7-9 and TRBJ1-3, is as follows: DTGVSQNPRHKITKRGQNVTFRCDPISEHNRLYWYRQTLGQGPEFLTYFQNEAQLEKSRLLSDRFSAERPKGSFSTLEIQRTEQGDSAMYLCASSPRGSGNTIYFGEGSWLTVV.